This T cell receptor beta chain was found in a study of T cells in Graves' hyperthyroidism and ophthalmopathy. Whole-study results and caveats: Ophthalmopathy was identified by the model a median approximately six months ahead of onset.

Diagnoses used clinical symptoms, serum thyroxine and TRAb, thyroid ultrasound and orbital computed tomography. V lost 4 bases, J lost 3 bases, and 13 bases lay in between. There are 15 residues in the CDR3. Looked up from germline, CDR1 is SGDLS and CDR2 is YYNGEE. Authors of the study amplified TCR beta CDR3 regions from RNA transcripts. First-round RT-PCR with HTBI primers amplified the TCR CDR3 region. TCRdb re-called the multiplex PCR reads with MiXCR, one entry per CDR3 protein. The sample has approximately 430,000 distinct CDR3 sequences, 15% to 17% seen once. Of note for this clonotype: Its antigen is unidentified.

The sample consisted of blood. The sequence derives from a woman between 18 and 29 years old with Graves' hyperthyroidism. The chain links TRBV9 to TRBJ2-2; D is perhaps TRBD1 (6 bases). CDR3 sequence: CASSHGQPDTGELFF. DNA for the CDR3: TGTGCCAGCAGCCATGGACAGCCTGACACCGGGGAGCTGTTTTTT.